This T cell receptor (beta chain) is from a study of CD4 T cells in relation to SARS-CoV-2 and coronaviruses. About the research overall: No peptide or an HIV-1 Nef peptide pool served as negative control. Shared crossreactive spike epitopes were mapped to their HLA restriction.

Assay used: immunoSEQ multiplex PCR; TCRdb lists only in-frame clones, some missing. The table records some 11,000 clones, about 68% of them present only once. The J segment lost 7 bases and the V segment lost 4 bases, leaving 15 bases of the junction unmatched. Per the germline V gene, CDR1 is SGDLS and CDR2 is YYNGEE. The CDR3 is 17 residues long. The unexposed donors gave CD4+ T cells in about 2011-2018, prior to COVID-19. After less than 11 days of culture, CD4+ T cells were isolated. On this clone itself: Its antigen is not identified.

Whole-study results and caveats: Around 60% of donors had memory CD4+ clonotypes crossrecognizing SARS-CoV-2 and common cold coronavirus spike. No crossreactivity against non-spike viral proteins was tested here.

This chain links TRBV9 with TRBJ2-5; TRBD2 matches 11 bases. Input material: CD4+ T cells from PBMCs, cultured in vitro. The TCR was taken from a human donor in good health. The CDR3 loop reads CASSPSGLAGGEGTQYF. The CDR3 DNA follows: TGTGCCAGCAGCCCCAGCGGCCTAGCGGGAGGCGAAGGGACCCAGTACTTC.